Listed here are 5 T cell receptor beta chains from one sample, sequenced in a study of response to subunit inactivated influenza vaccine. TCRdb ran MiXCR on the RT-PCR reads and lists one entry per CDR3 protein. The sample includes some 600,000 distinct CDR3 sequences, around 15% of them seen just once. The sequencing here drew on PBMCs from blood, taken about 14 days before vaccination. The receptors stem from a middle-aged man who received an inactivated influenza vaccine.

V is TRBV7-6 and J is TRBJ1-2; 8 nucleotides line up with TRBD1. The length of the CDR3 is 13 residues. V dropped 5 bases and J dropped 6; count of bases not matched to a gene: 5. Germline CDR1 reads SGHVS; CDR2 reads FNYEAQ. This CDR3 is CASSGRTGNGYTF. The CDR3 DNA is TGTGCCAGCAGCGGTCGGACAGGGAATGGCTACACCTTC.

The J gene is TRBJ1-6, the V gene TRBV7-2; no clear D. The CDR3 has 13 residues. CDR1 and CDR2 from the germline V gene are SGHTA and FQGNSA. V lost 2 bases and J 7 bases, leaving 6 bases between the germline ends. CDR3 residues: CASSLRRNSPLHF. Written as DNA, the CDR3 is TGTGCCAGCAGCTTACGGCGCAATTCACCCCTCCACTTT.

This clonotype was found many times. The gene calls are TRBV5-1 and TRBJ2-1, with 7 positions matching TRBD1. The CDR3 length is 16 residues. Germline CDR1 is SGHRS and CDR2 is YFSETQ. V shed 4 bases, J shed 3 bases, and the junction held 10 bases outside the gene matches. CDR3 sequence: CASSKVIRDSYNEQFF. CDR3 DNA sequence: TGCGCCAGCAGCAAGGTGATTCGGGACAGCTACAATGAGCAGTTCTTC.

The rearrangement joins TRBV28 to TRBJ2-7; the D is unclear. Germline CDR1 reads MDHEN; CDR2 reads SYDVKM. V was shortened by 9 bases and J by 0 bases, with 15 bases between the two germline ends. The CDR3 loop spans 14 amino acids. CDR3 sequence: CASVGPSSSYEQYF. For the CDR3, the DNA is TGTGCCAGTGTTGGACCCTCGAGCTCCTACGAGCAGTACTTC.

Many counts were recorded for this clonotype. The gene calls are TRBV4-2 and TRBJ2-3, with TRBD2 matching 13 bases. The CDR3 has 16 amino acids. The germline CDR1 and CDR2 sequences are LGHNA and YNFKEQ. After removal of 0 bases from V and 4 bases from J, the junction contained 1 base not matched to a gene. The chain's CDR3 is CASSQDGTSGADTQYF. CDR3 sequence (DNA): TGTGCCAGCAGCCAAGACGGGACTAGCGGGGCAGATACGCAGTATTTT.